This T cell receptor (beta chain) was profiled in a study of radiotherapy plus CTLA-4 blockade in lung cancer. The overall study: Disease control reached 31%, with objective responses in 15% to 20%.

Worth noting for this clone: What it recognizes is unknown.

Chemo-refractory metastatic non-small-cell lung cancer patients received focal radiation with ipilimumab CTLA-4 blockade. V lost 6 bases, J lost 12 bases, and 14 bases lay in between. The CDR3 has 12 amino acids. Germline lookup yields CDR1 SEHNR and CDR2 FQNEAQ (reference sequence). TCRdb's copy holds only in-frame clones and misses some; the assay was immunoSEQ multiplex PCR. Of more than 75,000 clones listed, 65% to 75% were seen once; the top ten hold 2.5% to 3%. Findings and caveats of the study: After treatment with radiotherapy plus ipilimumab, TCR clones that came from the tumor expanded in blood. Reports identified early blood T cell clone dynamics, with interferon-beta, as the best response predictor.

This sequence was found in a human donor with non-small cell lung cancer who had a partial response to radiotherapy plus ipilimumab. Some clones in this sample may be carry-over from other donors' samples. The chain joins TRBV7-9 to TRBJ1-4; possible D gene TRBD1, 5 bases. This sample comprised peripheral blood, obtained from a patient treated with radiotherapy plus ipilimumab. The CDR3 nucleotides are TGTGCCAGCAGTCCGGCAGGGTCACAACTGTTTTTT. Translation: CASSPAGSQLFF.